This T cell receptor beta chain is drawn from a study of blood T cells in healthy people across ages (dated by TCRdb to between 2014 and 2016). The study in broad terms: In model experiments, roughly one uniquely barcoded TCR beta cDNA molecule per two T cells was captured by template switching. To track age-related changes in TCR beta repertoire diversity, the study relied on deep sequencing normalized with unique cDNA molecular identifiers. The donors were split into four age groups: young (average about 15 years), middle-aged (around 40), aged (approximately 60) and long-lived (82). Using the same blood draw, the study looked at two additional independent replicas of 1 million unique cDNA reads for two donors, one aged 18 to 30 and the other aged 80 or older. Study-wide conclusions, independent of this receptor: Observed TCR beta diversity correlated strongly with the percentage of naive T cells measured by flow cytometry. Compared with the aged group, the long-lived group had more naive CD4+ T cells, fewer expanded clones and increased TCR diversity, suggesting age selection. Donor CMV infection status was unknown, potentially confounding age-related changes in expanded clonotypes. Estimates of total diversity based on one million sequenced T cells were considered lower bounds and underestimates. Bulk unsorted PBMC profiling prevented conclusive comparison of naive and antigen-experienced compartments. Observed TCR beta diversity per million T cells fell roughly linearly with age, and a significant reduction was already apparent by age about 38.

Donors were 30 to 45 systemically healthy Caucasian individuals from Russia aged about 6 to 100 years. Each donor gave about 9.7 milliliters of peripheral blood, drawn into EDTA-treated Vacutainer tubes. PBMCs were isolated by Ficoll-Paque density-gradient centrifugation, with at least 7 million obtained per sample. Total RNA was extracted from PBMCs with Trizol reagent, with at least 6 micrograms obtained per sample. For every donor, an aliquot of PBMCs went through flow cytometry to measure the percentages of naive CD45RAhigh/CD27high T cells. CDR1 and CDR2, per the germline V gene, are MDHEN and SYDVKM. The cysteine opens and the phenylalanine closes a CDR3 of 14 amino acids. Of all the DNA, just the CDR3 is kept, 42 bases in frame from base 1. The germline ends are 9 bases apart after V is trimmed by 5 bases and J by 2 bases. Receptor amplification or capture employed 5' RACE. This sample was sequenced with an Illumina HiSeq 2500. A second PCR of 7 to 11 cycles was run with a J-beta primer mix and a sample-barcoded 5' primer. A unique molecular identifier was introduced onto each TCR beta cDNA molecule by a template-switch 5' adaptor carrying 12 random nucleotides. At least 2.5 million CDR3-containing paired-end reads were obtained from each sample. The Mint cDNA synthesis kit, primed by a TRBC-specific oligonucleotide, was used to synthesize first-strand cDNA from all RNA. After uracil-DNA glycosylase treatment, a first 18-cycle PCR used universal primers M1SS and BC2_uni_R on all cDNA. As for the original processing: For normalization, 1 million high-quality reads were randomly selected from each sample, with every read carrying a distinct molecular identifier. Reads sharing molecular identifiers were discarded rather than binned into consensus sequences. MiTCR, with a Q25 quality threshold and the strictest error-elimination algorithm, was used for CDR3 identification, clonotype clustering and error correction. Lower-bound total TCR beta diversity was estimated with a nonparametric unseen species model using Euler transformation. TCRdb cleaned the public reads at Q25 with fastp, built clones with MiXCR and kept in-frame beta chains. Rows are unified per CDR3 protein, each entry keeping the most common DNA and genes. Clone size and V and J calls follow TCRdb, not the original study. This sample gives hundreds of thousands of distinct CDR3 sequences in total; just under 25% of them show up just once. Clones ranked in the top ten supply roughly 9% of the sample.

This clonotype was found once. Its antigen remains undetermined. The sample holds no much larger clone one base away, and base qualities are not on file. This sample was also put to use in a study of T cells of mothers and their children. According to the second study: Donors were nine systemically healthy Caucasian individuals: three mothers and their six children. cDNA synthesis used all of the extracted RNA, with approximately 1.4 ug of RNA in each 15 ul reaction. In the second PCR, the M1S primer introduced both the sample barcodes and 2-4 random nucleotides. Over 9 million TCR beta CDR3 reads were obtained for each mother, and around 3 million reads were obtained for each child. Thymic selection shapes the output of TCR recombination in a similar way in related and unrelated pairs, and inherited differences have a minor effect. Related mother-child pairs always showed normalized repertoire overlap that was slightly higher than in unrelated mother-child pairs, though the difference was never significant. No persistent microchimeric T cell clones were found, with a detection sensitivity of 85 to 100 clones per million clonotypes. Deep NGS was used in the study to compare the TCR beta repertoires of mothers and children and to look for features that separate related mother-child pairs from unrelated individuals. On average, the children were around 11 +/- 4 years old, while the mothers were 40 +/- 4 years old. After adapter ligation with NEBNext reagents, the libraries were sequenced on Illumina HiSeq 2000 with 100+100 nt paired-end reads. To prevent cross-contamination, the mother and child libraries were prepared a month apart and were sequenced in separate runs. Each donor had between about 450,000 and 2,100,000 distinct TCR beta clonotypes identified. Naive TCR beta clonotypes were estimated from low-frequency clonotypes matched to each donor's FACS-determined naive share, without sorting.

What was sequenced was blood. This clonotype was obtained from a boy between 10 and 17 years old in good health. The chain is assembled from TRBV28 and TRBJ2-2; the D gene cannot be named for sure. The bases read TGTGCCAGCAGTGAGCCCCCAAACACCGGGGAGCTGTTTTTT. It is translated as CASSEPPNTGELFF. With all but the CDR3 taken from the reference TRBV28 and TRBJ2-2 genes, the full variable domain is: DVKVTQSSRYLVKRTGEKVFLECVQDMDHENMFWYRQDPGLGLRLIYFSYDVKMKEKGDIPEGYSVSREKKERFSLILESASTNQTSMYLCASSEPPNTGELFFGEGSRLTVL.